This T cell receptor (beta chain) was documented in a study of tumor and adjacent non-tumor tissue in lung cancer. Three rounds of nested PCR, following a modified ARM-PCR protocol, produced the TCRbeta library. One entry per CDR3 protein, called by TCRdb with MiXCR from the multiplex PCR reads. This sample has more than 75,000 distinct CDR3 sequences, with 80% found just once. No cell sorting was done before RNA was extracted from the tissue. This non-tumor lung sample came from over 3 cm beyond the tumor edge. The CDR3 loop spans 15 amino acids. Germline V gene data show CDR1 as SGDLS and CDR2 as YYNGEE. V was shortened by 0 bases and J by 1 base, with 9 bases between the two germline ends. This clonotype has just a few counts.

The chain is built from TRBV9 and TRBJ2-3; no clear D. The sequenced sample was distant non-tumor lung tissue. The clonotype was recovered from a man aged 55 to 70 with small cell lung cancer. The CDR3 bases are TGTGCCAGCAGCGTAGAGCAAGGCCGCACAGATACGCAGTATTTT. Residues: CASSVEQGRTDTQYF.